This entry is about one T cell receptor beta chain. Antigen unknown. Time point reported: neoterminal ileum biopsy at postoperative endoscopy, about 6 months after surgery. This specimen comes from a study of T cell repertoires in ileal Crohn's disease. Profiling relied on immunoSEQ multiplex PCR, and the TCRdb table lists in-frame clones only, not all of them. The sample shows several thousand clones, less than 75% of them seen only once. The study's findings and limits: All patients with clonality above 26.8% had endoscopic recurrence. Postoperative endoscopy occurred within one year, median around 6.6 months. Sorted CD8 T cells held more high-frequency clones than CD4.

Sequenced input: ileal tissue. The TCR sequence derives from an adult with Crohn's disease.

Here the CDR3 reads CASSWGRGQFTDTQYF. The DNA for the CDR3 is TGTGCCAGCAGCTGGGGCAGGGGGCAATTTACAGATACGCAGTATTTT. This chain uses TRBV5-8 with TRBJ2-3; 8 bases are shared with TRBD1. The CDR3 runs 16 residues. CDR1 and CDR2 from the germline V gene are SGHTS and YDEGEE. The trim removed 3 bases at V and 3 bases at J, leaving 9 bases unmatched. Using reference TRBV5-8 and TRBJ2-3 for the parts outside the CDR3, the full variable domain is EAGVTQSPTHLIKTRGQQATLRCSPISGHTSVYWYQQALGLGLQFLLWYDEGEERNRGNFPPRFSGRQFPNYSSELNVNALELEDSALYLCASSWGRGQFTDTQYFGPGTRLTVL.